This T cell receptor (beta chain) was recovered during a study of glioma-infiltrating T cells. From germline, CDR1 is MGHRA and CDR2 YSYEKL. CDR3 length: 17 amino acids. Deletions cut 0 bases from V and 4 bases from J, with 16 bases between. TCR alpha and beta CDR3 regions were amplified from RNA using iRepertoire nested multiplex PCR. TCRdb redid the calling of the multiplex PCR reads with MiXCR, one entry per CDR3 protein. The data show around 190,000 distinct CDR3 sequences, with more than 35% seen just once and 5.2% held by the top ten. This TCR derives from a human donor with low-grade glioma or glioblastoma, undergoing nonglioma brain surgery, or in good health (not recorded which). This rearrangement joins TRBV4-1 to TRBJ1-5; D may be TRBD1 (5 bases). The sample consisted of glioma tissue, nonneoplastic brain tissue, or PBMCs (not recorded which). The CDR3 coding sequence is TGCGCCAGCAGCCAAGATCCGTCGGCAGGGCTTAATCAGCCCCAGCATTTT. Residues: CASSQDPSAGLNQPQHF.